Shown below are 4 T cell receptor beta chains from a single sample sequenced in a study of shared clonotypes between healthy human individuals. Sequenced by immunoSEQ multiplex PCR; TCRdb stores in-frame clones only, minus some. This sample yields about 1.1 million clones, of which roughly 80% are seen a single time; 0.85% to 1% belongs to the top ten. What was sequenced was memory CD4+ T cells from PBMCs. Subset in this sample: CD45RA-negative fraction. These receptors all stem from a man between 18 and 35 years old in good health. Some clones in this sample may be carry-over from other donors' samples.

The J gene is TRBJ2-2, the V gene TRBV30; the D gene could be TRBD1 or TRBD2 (6 bases each). The CDR3 has 13 residues. Germline assignment: CDR1 GTSNPN and CDR2 SVGIG (reference sequence). V gave up 2 bases and J gave up 8 bases, with 12 bases separating them. The CDR3 DNA follows: TGTGCCTGGAGTACAGGGAGGAGGGGGGAGCTGTTTTTT. This sequence encodes CAWSTGRRGELFF. Full variable domain (remainder filled in from reference TRBV30 and TRBJ2-2): SQTIHQWPATLVQPVGSPLSLECTVEGTSNPNLYWYRQAAGRGLQLLFYSVGIGQISSEVPQNLSASRPQDRQFILSSKKLLLSDSGFYLCAWSTGRRGELFFGEGSRLTVL.

The V and J genes are TRBV5-1 and TRBJ2-1; tentatively, D is TRBD2 (6 bases). V was pared by 4 bases and J by 7 bases, with 15 bases between. The CDR3 is 14 amino acids. From germline, CDR1 is SGHRS and CDR2 YFSETQ. CDR3 region: CASSPGGARNEQFF. DNA of the CDR3: TGCGCCAGCAGCCCTGGCGGGGCTCGGAATGAGCAGTTCTTC.

The CDR3 sequence: CASSPEAGGNQETQYF. In DNA, the CDR3 is TGTGCCAGCAGCCCAGAAGCGGGAGGGAACCAAGAGACCCAGTACTTC. The chain has TRBV7-3 and TRBJ2-5; 10 nucleotides agree with TRBD2. With 5 bases clipped from V and 0 bases from J, the junction kept 6 bases outside the gene matches. Germline CDR1 SGHTA, CDR2 FQGTGA. The CDR3 extends over 16 amino acids.

The V call is TRBV18, the J call TRBJ2-7; 8 bases match TRBD1. V trimming: 3 bases; J trimming: 2 bases; junction bases outside the gene matches: 6. The length of the CDR3 is 15 residues. Germline loops: CDR1 KGHSH, CDR2 LQKENI. CDR3 residues: CASSPLDRGTYEQYF. The CDR3, as DNA: TGTGCCAGCTCACCTCTCGACAGGGGTACCTACGAGCAGTACTTC.